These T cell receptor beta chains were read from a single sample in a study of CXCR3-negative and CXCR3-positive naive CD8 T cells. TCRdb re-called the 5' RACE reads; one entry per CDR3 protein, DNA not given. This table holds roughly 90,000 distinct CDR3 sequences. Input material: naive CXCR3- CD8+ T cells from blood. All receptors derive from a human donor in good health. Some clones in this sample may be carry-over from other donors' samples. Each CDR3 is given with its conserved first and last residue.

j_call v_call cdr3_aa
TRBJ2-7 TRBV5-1 CASSPRQAAYEQYF
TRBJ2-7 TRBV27 CASSYSGSIYEQYF
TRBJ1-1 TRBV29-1 CSVWTVNTEAFF
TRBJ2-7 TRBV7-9 CASSLTEPYEQYF
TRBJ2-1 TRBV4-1 CASSQGTATGPYNEQFF
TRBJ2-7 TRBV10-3 CAISDLAGTKFYEQYF
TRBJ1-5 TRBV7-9 CASSSTGINQPQHF
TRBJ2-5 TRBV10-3 CAIRMDLPQETQYF
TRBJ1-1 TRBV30 CAWSGDRGIEGEAFF
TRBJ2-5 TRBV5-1 CASTHRDRAQETQYF
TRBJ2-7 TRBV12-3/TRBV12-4 CASSPRSSGGAYEQYF
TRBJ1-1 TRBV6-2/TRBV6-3 CASSPAGDNTEAFF
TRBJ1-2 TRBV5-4 CASSLPGYGYTF
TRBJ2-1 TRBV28 CASSKQGGIYNEQFF
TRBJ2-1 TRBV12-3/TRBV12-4 CASSSRTSGGYNEQFF
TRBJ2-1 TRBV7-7 CASSLVGGSIYNEQFF
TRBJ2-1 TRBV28 CASSPGTSGGGFYNEQFF
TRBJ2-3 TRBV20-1 CSARDMRGHDLTDTQYF
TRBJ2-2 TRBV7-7 CASSEDRDTGELFF
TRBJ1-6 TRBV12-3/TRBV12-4 CASSSSSKNPPKSPLHF
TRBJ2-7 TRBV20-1 CSARDRPLAGGPYEQYF
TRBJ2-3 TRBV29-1 CSVESAGVWPDTQYF
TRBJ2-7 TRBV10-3 CAISDAGFLLREQYF
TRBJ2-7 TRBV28 CASSPLRESTSYEQYF
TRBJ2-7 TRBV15 CATSRVSQGEGTF
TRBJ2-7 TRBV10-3 CAISESAGSGYEQYF
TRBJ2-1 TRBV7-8 CASSPDRGWPNEQFF
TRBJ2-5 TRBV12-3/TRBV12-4 CASSLPEETQYF
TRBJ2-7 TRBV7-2 CASSWMGDHYEQYF
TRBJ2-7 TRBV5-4 CASSLGRRGSYEQYF
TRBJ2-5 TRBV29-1 CSVLGFQETQYF
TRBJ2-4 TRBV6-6 CASSGHLSYLTTSGLGNIQYF
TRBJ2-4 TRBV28 CASSLFGVRGTIAKNIQYF
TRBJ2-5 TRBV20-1 CSARDRLARETQYF
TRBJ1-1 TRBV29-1 CSVEKGSPEAFF
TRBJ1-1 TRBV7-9 CASSPTGTPEAFF
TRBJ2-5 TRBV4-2 CASSIGLAGGETQYF
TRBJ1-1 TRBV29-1 CSSSGGTDTEAFF
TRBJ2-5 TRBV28 CASSPQTGGETQYF
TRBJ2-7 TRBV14 CASSQDPGLSDSYEQYF
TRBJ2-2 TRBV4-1 CASSQSKVRRETGELFF
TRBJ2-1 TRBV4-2 CASSQDGAGGAPYNEQFF
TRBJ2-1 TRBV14 CASSQGAGYNEQFF
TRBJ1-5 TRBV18 CASSPRQGGNQPQHF
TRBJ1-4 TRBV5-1 CASSLRDRAEKLFF
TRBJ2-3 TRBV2 CASRGQGTDTQYF
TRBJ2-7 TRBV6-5 CASSYPGLAGSYEQYF
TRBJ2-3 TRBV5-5 CASIKWSTDTQYF
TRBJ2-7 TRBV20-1 CSAPYGPYEQYF
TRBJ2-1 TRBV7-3 CASSPVAGGEQFF
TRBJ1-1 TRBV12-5 CASGLSADLNTEAFF
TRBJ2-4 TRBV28 CASSSTPDLNIQYF
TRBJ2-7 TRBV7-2 CASSLASGFTYEQYF